This TCR beta chain originates from a study of persistence of HIV-infected CD4 T cells. The immunoSEQ assay was version 4, run in survey mode. Produced via immunoSEQ multiplex PCR; TCRdb's table is partial and in-frame only. The sample includes around 45,000 clones, approximately 90% of them seen just once. This clone was counted once. Its antigen is unknown. The germline V gene encodes CDR1 SGHNT and CDR2 YYREEE (reference sequence). The V gene lost 6 bases and the J gene lost 0 bases, with 10 bases spanning the gap. The CDR3 consists of 14 residues. Anti-CD3/anti-CD28 beads served as a nonspecific positive control stimulus. Sorting of responding CD4+ T cells relied on upregulated CD40 ligand together with CD69.

The rearrangement links TRBV5-4 to TRBJ1-3; D is unclear. This sample comprised CD4+ T cells sorted from PBMCs after roughly 18-hour stimulation, obtained from a patient who received antiretroviral therapy. The receptor was isolated from an adult man with HIV who was CMV-seropositive. CDR3 region: CASTRGGSGNTIYF. Here the CDR3 DNA reads TGTGCCAGCACCCGAGGAGGCTCTGGAAACACCATATATTTT.